Following are 16 T cell receptor beta chains from one sample sequenced in a study of blood T cells in healthy people across ages. A second PCR, run for roughly 7 to 11 cycles, used a sample-barcoded 5' primer plus a J-beta primer mix. Each CDR3 protein is one row after TCRdb ran MiXCR on the 5' RACE reads. The sample yields about 900,000 distinct CDR3 sequences, approximately 65% seen once. Material: blood. The source is a man aged 30-40 years in good health.

This clonotype was observed once. The chain employs TRBV6-2 or TRBV6-3 and TRBJ2-3, with D tentatively TRBD2 (5 bases). Germline loops: CDR1 MNHEY, CDR2 SVGEGT. V lost 4 bases to trimming and J lost 2 bases, with 13 bases between them. The CDR3 extends over 15 amino acids. CDR3: CASSSPGKPTDTQYF. The DNA for the CDR3 is TGTGCCAGCAGTTCTCCGGGGAAGCCCACAGATACGCAGTATTTT.

The V call is TRBV5-1, the J call TRBJ2-7, with D possibly being TRBD1 or TRBD2 (6 bases each). This CDR3 comprises 15 residues. V was pared by 3 bases and J by 2 bases, with 15 bases between. Germline V gives CDR1 SGHRS, CDR2 YFSETQ. The CDR3 reads CASSSTGAQAYEQYF. The CDR3, as DNA: TGCGCCAGCAGCTCAACGGGGGCCCAAGCCTACGAGCAGTACTTC.

The rearrangement links TRBV7-3 to TRBJ1-1; the match to TRBD1 covers 11 bases. The CDR3 has 14 residues. V gave up 5 bases and J gave up 6 bases; unmatched junction bases: 5. CDR1 and CDR2 from the germline V gene are SGHTA and FQGTGA. CDR3 loop: CASSPWTGGSEAFF. In DNA form, the CDR3 reads TGTGCCAGCAGCCCTTGGACAGGGGGCTCTGAAGCTTTCTTT.

This clonotype was picked up one time. The chain joins TRBV12-3 or TRBV12-4 to TRBJ2-5, with D perhaps matching TRBD2 (6 bases). The CDR3 has 16 residues. Trimming took 1 base from V and 11 from J, leaving 23 bases between them. This CDR3 reads CASSLGGGLTRARQYF. The CDR3 DNA reads TGTGCCAGCAGTTTAGGAGGAGGGCTAACACGAGCGCGGCAGTACTTC.

This chain connects TRBV4-3 to TRBJ2-7; perhaps D is TRBD1 or TRBD2 (5 bases each). V lost 2 bases and J 2 bases, leaving 13 bases between the germline ends. The CDR3 contains 15 residues. CDR1 and CDR2 (germline): LGHNA, YSLEER. The CDR3 loop is CASSQFRDPTYEQYF. The CDR3 bases are TGCGCCAGCAGCCAATTCCGGGACCCCACCTACGAGCAGTACTTC.

This clonotype has more than one count but fewer than ten. The rearrangement joins TRBV9 to TRBJ2-3; TRBD1 matches at 7 bases. CDR1 and CDR2 from the germline V gene are SGDLS and YYNGEE. This CDR3 is built from 14 residues. Unmatched junction bases numbered 4, after V lost 2 bases and J lost 4 bases. The chain's CDR3 is CASSVRQGSDTQYF. The CDR3 DNA follows: TGTGCCAGCAGCGTCCGACAGGGATCAGATACGCAGTATTTT.

This clonotype was counted a few times. This rearrangement joins TRBV7-2 to TRBJ2-7; D is ambiguous. The CDR3 totals 16 residues. V was clipped by 4 bases and J by 3 bases, with 19 bases between them. CDR1 is SGHTA and CDR2 is FQGNSA in the germline V gene. CDR3 in amino acids: CASSYRSGSPYYEQYF. The CDR3 DNA follows: TGTGCCAGCAGCTACCGTTCAGGAAGCCCATACTACGAGCAGTACTTC.

J is TRBJ2-7 and V is TRBV12-3 or TRBV12-4; D may be TRBD1 (6 bases). V was cut by 3 bases and J by 5 bases, with 14 bases left in between. The CDR3 length is 14 residues. The CDR3 is CASSFRGFGHEQYF. Written as DNA, the CDR3 is TGTGCCAGCAGTTTTAGGGGGTTCGGTCACGAGCAGTACTTC.

J is TRBJ1-1 and V is TRBV7-3; D possibly corresponds to TRBD1 (6 bases). Germline CDR1 and CDR2: SGHTA and FQGTGA. The V gene lost 1 base and the J gene lost 3 bases, with 18 bases spanning the gap. The CDR3 sequence is 17 residues long. The CDR3: CASSLNPRGEGDTEAFF. Written as DNA, the CDR3 is TGTGCCAGCAGCTTAAACCCCCGAGGAGAGGGGGACACTGAAGCTTTCTTT.

The V gene is TRBV18, the J gene TRBJ2-2; D is unclear. The CDR3 has 14 amino acids. V was cut by 5 bases and J by 0 bases, with 7 bases left in between. CDR1 is KGHSH, CDR2 LQKENI, per germline. CDR3 protein: CASSALSNTGELFF. The CDR3 nucleotides are TGTGCCAGCTCAGCATTATCGAACACCGGGGAGCTGTTTTTT.

The gene calls are TRBV29-1 and TRBJ2-2; 7 bases are shared with TRBD1. The V gene end was trimmed by 8 bases and the J gene end by 1 base; junction bases not matched to a gene: 10. CDR3 size: 15 residues. CDR1 and CDR2 from the germline V gene are SQVTM and ANQGSEA. The CDR3 nucleotides are TGCAGCACCGACAGGGCCAGAATGAACACCGGGGAGCTGTTTTTT. Translated, it gives CSTDRARMNTGELFF.

The chain couples TRBV29-1 to TRBJ2-3; D remains unclear. The length of the CDR3 is 12 residues. Germline V lookup: CDR1 SQVTM, CDR2 ANQGSEA. V lost 5 bases and J lost 4, with 10 bases in between. DNA for the CDR3: TGCAGCGTTTTGTCTCGCGCAGATACGCAGTATTTT. Amino acid sequence: CSVLSRADTQYF.

This clonotype was found a few times. The chain uses TRBV15 and TRBJ2-1; unclear D gene. The CDR3 spans 12 residues. V shed 1 base and J shed 9 bases, with 7 bases lying between them. CDR1 and CDR2 from the germline V gene are LNHNV and YYDKDF (reference sequence). DNA for the CDR3: TGTGCCACCAGCAGAGTCAGTACTGAGCAGTTCTTC. Residues: CATSRVSTEQFF.

This clonotype appeared once. The genes are TRBV12-3 or TRBV12-4 and TRBJ2-1; D is tentatively TRBD1 or TRBD2 (5 bases each). This CDR3 has 13 amino acids. V was shortened by 3 bases and J by 7 bases, with 10 bases between the two germline ends. The CDR3 nucleotides read TGTGCCAGCAGTTTCTTTGGGGGTAATGAGCAGTTCTTC. Translated, it gives CASSFFGGNEQFF.

This chain connects TRBV30 to TRBJ2-1; 9 bases are a match to TRBD1. This CDR3 comprises 15 residues. Unmatched junction bases numbered 4, after V lost 2 bases and J lost 2 bases. Germline V lookup: CDR1 GTSNPN, CDR2 SVGIG (reference sequence). CDR3 loop: CAWSLTGGPYNEQFF. DNA for the CDR3: TGTGCCTGGAGTCTAACAGGGGGCCCCTACAATGAGCAGTTCTTC.

Note on this clonotype: A read error may account for a junction end that differs from germline. The V call is TRBV7-2, the J call TRBJ2-7, with 13 bases that match TRBD2. Germline V gives CDR1 SGHTA, CDR2 FQGNSA. The length of the CDR3 is 19 residues. CDR3 in DNA: TGTGCCGGCAGCTTGCGGTATCCGGGACTAGCGGGACTTCCACACGAGCAGTACTTC. It encodes CAGSLRYPGLAGLPHEQYF.